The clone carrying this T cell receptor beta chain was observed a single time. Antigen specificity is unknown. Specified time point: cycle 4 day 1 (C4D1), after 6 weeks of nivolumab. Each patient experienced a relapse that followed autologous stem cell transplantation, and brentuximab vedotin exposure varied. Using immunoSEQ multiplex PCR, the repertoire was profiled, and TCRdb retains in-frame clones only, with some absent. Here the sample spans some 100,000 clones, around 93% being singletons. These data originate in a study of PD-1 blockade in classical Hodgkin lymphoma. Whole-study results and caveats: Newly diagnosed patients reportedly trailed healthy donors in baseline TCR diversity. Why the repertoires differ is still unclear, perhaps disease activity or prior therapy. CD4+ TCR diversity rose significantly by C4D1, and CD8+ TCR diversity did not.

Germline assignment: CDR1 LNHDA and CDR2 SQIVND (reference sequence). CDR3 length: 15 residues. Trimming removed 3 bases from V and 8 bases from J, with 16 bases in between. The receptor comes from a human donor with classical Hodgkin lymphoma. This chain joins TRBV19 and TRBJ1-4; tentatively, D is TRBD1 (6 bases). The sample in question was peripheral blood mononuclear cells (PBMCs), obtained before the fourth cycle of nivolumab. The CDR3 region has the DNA TGTGCCAGTAGTATTTCGGGCGGGGGCGGAGAAAAACTGTTTTTT. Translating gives CASSISGGGGEKLFF.